This passage covers 25 T cell receptor beta chains from one sample sequenced in a study of OX40 agonist ivuxolimab in advanced cancers. Assay: immunoSEQ multiplex PCR; the TCRdb copy retains only in-frame clones and omits some. The profile shows fewer than 25,000 clones, about 89% of them singletons. The sample in question was CD4+ or CD8+ T cells sorted from blood, obtained in a trial of the OX40 agonist ivuxolimab. The source is an adult with an advanced solid tumor such as melanoma, head and neck, liver or kidney cancer.

The chain uses TRBV28 and TRBJ2-5; TRBD2 might be the D (5 bases). The germline V and J ends were trimmed by 5 bases and 5 bases, with 18 bases remaining between them. The germline V gene has CDR1 MDHEN and CDR2 SYDVKM. This CDR3 has 15 amino acids. The CDR3 DNA sequence: TGTGCCAGCAGTCCCCCGAGGGCGACGGGGGAGACCCAGTACTTC. Encoded protein: CASSPPRATGETQYF.

The CDR3 DNA is TGTGCCAGCAGCGTTGGGACAGGGAATTGGGGAGATACGCAGTATTTT. Protein sequence: CASSVGTGNWGDTQYF. The chain carries TRBV9 and TRBJ2-3; 9 bases are a match to TRBD1. Trimming at V came to 2 bases and at J to 5 bases, leaving 9 bases not matched to a gene. Germline V gene lookup returns CDR1 SGDLS and CDR2 YYNGEE. The CDR3 is 16 residues long. The full variable domain, its missing parts supplied by reference TRBV9 and TRBJ2-3, is DSGVTQTPKHLITATGQRVTLRCSPRSGDLSVYWYQQSLDQGLQFLIQYYNGEERAKGNILERFSAQQFPDLHSELNLSSLELGDSALYFCASSVGTGNWGDTQYFGPGTRLTVL.

CDR3 coding DNA: TGTGCCAGCACCAAACGGACAGGGCTGGGCGAAAAACTGTTTTTT. As protein: CASTKRTGLGEKLFF. The chain employs TRBV28 and TRBJ1-4; 8 bases match TRBD1. Per germline, CDR1 MDHEN and CDR2 SYDVKM. J gave up 8 bases and V 7 bases, and 12 bases lay outside the gene matches. The CDR3 totals 15 residues.

To note about this clone: The junction and the germline gene differ at one end; a read error may be behind it. The chain couples TRBV7-9 to TRBJ2-1, with 13 bases aligning to TRBD2. Germline loops: CDR1 SEHNR, CDR2 FQNEAQ (reference sequence). This CDR3 is 15 amino acids long. Written as DNA, the CDR3 is TGTGTCAGCAGCTCGGGACTAGCGGGACCCAATGAGCAGTTCTTC. Encoded protein: CVSSSGLAGPNEQFF.

A single count supports this clone. This chain joins TRBV9 and TRBJ2-7, with TRBD2 identical over 8 bases. Losses at the gene ends were 4 bases for V and 0 bases for J; bases not matched to a gene: 3. The germline V gene has CDR1 SGDLS and CDR2 YYNGEE. The CDR3 covers 14 residues. For the CDR3, the DNA is TGTGCCAGCAGCCGGGAGGGACTCTCCTACGAGCAGTACTTC. It translates to CASSREGLSYEQYF.

The chain couples TRBV4-1 to TRBJ2-5; 13 nucleotides line up with TRBD2. The J call is uncertain, as TRBJ2-7 better fits the DNA end. The CDR3 length is 15 residues. In germline, CDR1 is MGHRA, CDR2 YSYEKL. CDR3 in DNA: TGCGCCAGCAGCCATGGGACTAGCGGGACCTACGAGCAGTACTTC. Translating gives CASSHGTSGTYEQYF.

A remark on this clone: At one end, the junction sequence differs from germline, possibly due to a read error. This chain links TRBV7-7 with TRBJ2-3; D is undetermined. The CDR3 is 13 amino acids. Germline CDR1 and CDR2: SSHAT and FNYEAQ (reference sequence). The CDR3 protein is CASSLGPSDTQYF. The CDR3 DNA reads TGTGCTAGCAGCTTAGGTCCGTCTGATACGCAGTATTTT.

The chain combines TRBV4-1 with TRBJ2-1; D remains unclear. Trimming cost V 2 bases and J 8 bases, with 7 bases left between them. The CDR3 contains 12 residues. Germline CDR1 is MGHRA and CDR2 is YSYEKL. The CDR3 protein is CASSQNRDEQFF. The CDR3 DNA reads as TGCGCCAGCAGCCAAAATCGCGATGAGCAGTTCTTC.

V and J are TRBV5-1 and TRBJ2-1; D is perhaps TRBD1 or TRBD2 (5 bases each). This CDR3 is 14 amino acids long. Germline assignment: CDR1 SGHRS and CDR2 YFSETQ. V shed 0 bases and J shed 9 bases, with 13 bases lying between them. The chain's CDR3 is CASSLGGPNSEQFF. DNA of the CDR3: TGCGCCAGCAGCTTGGGGGGACCGAATAGTGAGCAGTTCTTC. Variable domain in full (rest from reference TRBV5-1 and TRBJ2-1): KAGVTQTPRYLIKTRGQQVTLSCSPISGHRSVSWYQQTPGQGLQFLFEYFSETQRNKGNFPGRFSGRQFSNSRSEMNVSTLELGDSALYLCASSLGGPNSEQFFGPGTRLTVL.

The count of this clone is one. The chain combines TRBV7-8 with TRBJ1-4, with a possible D match to TRBD1 (6 bases). The CDR3 contains 12 residues. CDR1 is SGHVS and CDR2 is FQNEAQ in the germline V gene. V dropped 7 bases and J dropped 8 bases, with 11 bases sitting between them. The CDR3 is CASNQGREKLFF. The CDR3 bases are TGTGCCAGCAACCAGGGGAGAGAAAAACTGTTTTTT.

V is TRBV28 and J is TRBJ2-1; no definite D call. V was cut by 5 bases and J by 0 bases, with 14 bases left in between. Germline V gives CDR1 MDHEN, CDR2 SYDVKM. The CDR3 covers 16 residues. The CDR3 DNA sequence: TGTGCCAGCAGTAGCAGAGGTCCGCTCTCCTACAATGAGCAGTTCTTC. Protein sequence: CASSSRGPLSYNEQFF. Full variable domain (outside the CDR3, taken from reference TRBV28 and TRBJ2-1): DVKVTQSSRYLVKRTGEKVFLECVQDMDHENMFWYRQDPGLGLRLIYFSYDVKMKEKGDIPEGYSVSREKKERFSLILESASTNQTSMYLCASSSRGPLSYNEQFFGPGTRLTVL.

This chain joins TRBV19 and TRBJ1-1; D uncertain. V was trimmed by 3 bases and J by 1 base, leaving 12 bases between them. The germline V gene has CDR1 LNHDA and CDR2 SQIVND (reference sequence). The CDR3 length is 15 residues. The CDR3 protein is CASSIAPGPNTEAFF. CDR3 in DNA: TGTGCCAGTAGTATCGCTCCCGGACCGAACACTGAAGCTTTCTTT.

The chain links TRBV7-9 to TRBJ2-1; 9 bases are shared with TRBD2. The V gene end was trimmed by 2 bases and the J gene end by 3 bases; junction bases not matched to a gene: 5. Per germline, CDR1 SEHNR and CDR2 FQNEAQ (reference sequence). CDR3 length: 16 amino acids. The CDR3 DNA reads as TGTGCCAGCAGCTTATCGACTAGCGGCTACTACAATGAGCAGTTCTTC. The encoded protein is CASSLSTSGYYNEQFF.

The chain carries TRBV19 and TRBJ1-3; 9 positions agree with TRBD1. Germline lookup yields CDR1 LNHDA and CDR2 SQIVND (reference sequence). The CDR3 is made up of 17 amino acids. V was clipped by 4 bases and J by 1 base; unmatched bases: 8. CDR3 in DNA: TGTGCCAGTAGTACCCGGGACAGGGCCGAATCTGGAAACACCATATATTTT. Translation: CASSTRDRAESGNTIYF.

This clone was seen only once. The chain carries TRBV19 and TRBJ2-7; 14 nucleotides align to TRBD2. After removal of 5 bases from V and 3 bases from J, the junction contained 3 bases not matched to a gene. Germline lookup yields CDR1 LNHDA and CDR2 SQIVND (reference sequence). This CDR3 region has 15 residues. DNA for the CDR3: TGTGCCAGTAGTTCCGGGACTAGCGGGAGCTACGAGCAGTACTTC. Translating it yields CASSSGTSGSYEQYF. Drawing the rest from reference TRBV19 and TRBJ2-7, the complete variable domain is DGGITQSPKYLFRKEGQNVTLSCEQNLNHDAMYWYRQDPGQGLRLIYYSQIVNDFQKGDIAEGYSVSREKKESFPLTVTSAQKNPTAFYLCASSSGTSGSYEQYFGPGTRLTVT.

The rearrangement links TRBV9 to TRBJ1-2; possible D gene TRBD1, 5 bases. CDR1 and CDR2 (germline): SGDLS, YYNGEE. The CDR3 spans 15 residues. V lost 4 bases and J 0 bases, leaving 13 bases between the germline ends. The CDR3 bases are TGTGCCAGCAGCCCCTCCGGGGGACCTAACTATGGCTACACCTTC. This codes for CASSPSGGPNYGYTF.

This sequence joins TRBV4-3 and TRBJ2-6; D ambiguous. Trimming left V 0 bases short and J 4 bases short, with 7 bases between. This CDR3 has 15 residues. The germline gives CDR1 LGHNA, CDR2 YSLEER. CDR3 sequence (DNA): TGCGCCAGCAGCCAAGAAAGGTGGGGGGCCAACGTCCTGACTTTC. Its translation is CASSQERWGANVLTF.

The J gene is TRBJ2-5, the V gene TRBV6-6; maybe TRBD1 (5 bases). The CDR3 extends over 14 amino acids. V lost 7 bases to trimming and J lost 1 base, with 13 bases between them. Germline V gives CDR1 MNHNY, CDR2 SVGAGI (reference sequence). The chain's CDR3 is CASNLGQVQETQYF. Here the CDR3 DNA reads TGTGCCAGCAACCTCGGACAAGTCCAAGAGACCCAGTACTTC.

This sequence joins TRBV5-1 and TRBJ2-7; D remains unclear. The CDR3 covers 14 residues. Germline V gene data show CDR1 as SGHRS and CDR2 as YFSETQ. V gave up 4 bases and J gave up 0 bases, with 11 bases separating them. In DNA, the CDR3 is TGCGCCAGCAGCGGATCCGTCCTCTCCTACGAGCAGTACTTC. Translating it yields CASSGSVLSYEQYF.

In its sample, this clone was seen once. This sequence joins TRBV7-8 and TRBJ2-7; 9 positions match TRBD2. Looked up from germline, CDR1 is SGHVS and CDR2 is FQNEAQ. V dropped 7 bases and J dropped 5; count of bases not matched to a gene: 12. This CDR3 spans 15 amino acids. The CDR3 reads CASNHPVSGSDEQYF. The DNA of the CDR3 is TGTGCCAGCAACCACCCCGTTAGCGGGAGCGACGAGCAGTACTTC.

The chain recombines TRBV4-3 with TRBJ2-6; D not resolved. The CDR3 is 12 residues long. CDR1 and CDR2 (germline): LGHNA, YSLEER. Trimming removed 8 bases from V and 4 bases from J, with 6 bases in between. The CDR3 region is CASGSGANVLTF. The CDR3 DNA reads TGCGCCAGCGGTTCAGGGGCCAACGTCCTGACTTTC.

The gene calls are TRBV7-8 and TRBJ2-7; 11 bases line up with TRBD2. Germline V gene data show CDR1 as SGHVS and CDR2 as FQNEAQ. Trimming cost V 1 base and J 4 bases; bases outside gene matches: 6. The CDR3 loop spans 16 amino acids. The CDR3 nucleotides are TGTGCCAGCAGCTTAGTAGCGGGAGGGCCGGGGTACGAGCAGTACTTC. It translates to CASSLVAGGPGYEQYF.

This chain uses TRBV6-5 with TRBJ2-4; no definite D call. CDR1 is MNHEY, CDR2 SVGAGI, per germline. This CDR3 is built from 16 residues. V lost 0 bases to trimming and J lost 7 bases, with 16 bases between them. The CDR3 sequence is CASSYSRVARLNIQYF. The CDR3 nucleotides read TGTGCCAGCAGTTACTCTCGGGTCGCCCGATTGAACATTCAGTACTTC.

This rearrangement joins TRBV10-2 to TRBJ2-3; maybe TRBD2 (6 bases). This CDR3 is 13 amino acids long. Trimming cost V 7 bases and J 6 bases, with 14 bases left between them. Germline V lookup: CDR1 WSHSY, CDR2 SAAADI. The chain's CDR3 is CASIKRAGDTQYF. CDR3 in DNA: TGCGCCAGCATTAAAAGAGCGGGTGATACGCAGTATTTT.

V is TRBV7-8 and J is TRBJ2-7, with 11 nucleotides matching TRBD2. With V trimmed by 1 base and J by 1 base, 6 bases remained unmatched. CDR3 size: 17 residues. Germline lookup yields CDR1 SGHVS and CDR2 FQNEAQ. The CDR3 DNA reads as TGTGCCAGCAGCTTAGGCCCGGGACTAGCGGAGTCCTACGAGCAGTACTTC. Translated, it gives CASSLGPGLAESYEQYF.